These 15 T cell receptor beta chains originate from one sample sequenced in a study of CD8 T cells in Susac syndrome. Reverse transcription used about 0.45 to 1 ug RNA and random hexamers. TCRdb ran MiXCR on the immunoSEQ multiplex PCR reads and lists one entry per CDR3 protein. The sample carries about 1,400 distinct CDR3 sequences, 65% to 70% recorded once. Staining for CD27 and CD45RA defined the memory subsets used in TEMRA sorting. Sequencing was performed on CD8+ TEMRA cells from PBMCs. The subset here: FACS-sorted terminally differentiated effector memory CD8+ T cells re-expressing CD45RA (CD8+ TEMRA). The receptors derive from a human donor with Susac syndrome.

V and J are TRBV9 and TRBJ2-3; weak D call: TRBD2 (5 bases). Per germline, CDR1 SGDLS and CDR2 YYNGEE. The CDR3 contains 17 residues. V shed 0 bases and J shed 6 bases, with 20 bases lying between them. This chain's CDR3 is CASSVDGAAGEWDTQYF. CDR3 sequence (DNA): TGTGCCAGCAGCGTAGATGGCGCCGCCGGGGAGTGGGATACGCAGTATTTT.

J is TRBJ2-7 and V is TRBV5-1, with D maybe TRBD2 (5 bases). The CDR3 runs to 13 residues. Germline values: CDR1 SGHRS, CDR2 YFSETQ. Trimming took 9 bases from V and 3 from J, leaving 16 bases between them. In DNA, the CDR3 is TGCGCCATTCAGATTGAGCGGCTCTACGAGCAGTACTTC. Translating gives CAIQIERLYEQYF.

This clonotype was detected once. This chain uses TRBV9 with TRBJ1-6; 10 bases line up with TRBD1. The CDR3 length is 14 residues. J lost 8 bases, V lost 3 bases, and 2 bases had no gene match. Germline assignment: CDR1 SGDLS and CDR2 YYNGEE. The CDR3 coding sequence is TGTGCCAGCAGCGCGGACAGGGGGGATTCACCCCTCCACTTT. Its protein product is CASSADRGDSPLHF.

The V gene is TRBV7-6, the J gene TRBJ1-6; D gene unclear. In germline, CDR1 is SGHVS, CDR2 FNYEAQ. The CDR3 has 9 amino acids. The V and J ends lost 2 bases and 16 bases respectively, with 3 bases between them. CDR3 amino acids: CASSLFLHF. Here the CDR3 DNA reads TGTGCCAGCAGCTTATTTCTCCACTTT.

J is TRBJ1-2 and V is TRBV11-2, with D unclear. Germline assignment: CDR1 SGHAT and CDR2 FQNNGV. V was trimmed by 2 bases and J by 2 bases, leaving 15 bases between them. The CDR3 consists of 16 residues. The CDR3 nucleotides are TGTGCCAGCAGCTTATTTCTCTGGAGGTACAACTATGGCTACACCTTC. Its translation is CASSLFLWRYNYGYTF.

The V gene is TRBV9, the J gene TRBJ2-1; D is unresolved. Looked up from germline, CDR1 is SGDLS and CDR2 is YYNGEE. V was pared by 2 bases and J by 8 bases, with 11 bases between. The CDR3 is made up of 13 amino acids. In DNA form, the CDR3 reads TGTGCCAGCAGCGTGGCGACATTACATGAGCAGTTCTTC. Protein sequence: CASSVATLHEQFF.

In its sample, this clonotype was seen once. DNA for the CDR3: TGCGCCAGCAGCCCCTCCAGGAACACTGATGGTTTCTTT. Its protein product is CASSPSRNTDGFF. The chain uses TRBV4-3 and TRBJ1-1; no clear D. Germline assignment: CDR1 LGHNA and CDR2 YSLEER. The length of the CDR3 is 13 residues. Trimming took off 4 bases at V and 13 bases at J, with 19 bases between the two ends.

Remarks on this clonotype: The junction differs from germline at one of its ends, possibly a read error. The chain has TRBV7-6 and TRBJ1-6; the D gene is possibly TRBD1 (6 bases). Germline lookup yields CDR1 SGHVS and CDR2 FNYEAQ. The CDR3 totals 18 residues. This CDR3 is CASSLYLGGPGKFSPLHF. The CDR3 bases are TGCGCCAGCAGCTTATATCTCGGGGGGCCGGGTAAATTTTCACCCCTCCACTTT.

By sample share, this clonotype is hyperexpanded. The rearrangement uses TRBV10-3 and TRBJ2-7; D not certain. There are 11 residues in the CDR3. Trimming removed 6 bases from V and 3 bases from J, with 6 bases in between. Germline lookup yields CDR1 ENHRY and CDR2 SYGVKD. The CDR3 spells CAISPGYEQYF. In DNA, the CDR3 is TGTGCCATCAGCCCTGGCTACGAGCAGTACTTC.

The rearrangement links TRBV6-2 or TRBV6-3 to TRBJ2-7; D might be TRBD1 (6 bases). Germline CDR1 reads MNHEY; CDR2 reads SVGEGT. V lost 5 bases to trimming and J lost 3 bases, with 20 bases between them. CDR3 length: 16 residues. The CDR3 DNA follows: TGTGCCAGCAGTACAACAGGGCGGCAGATTTACTACGAGCAGTACTTC. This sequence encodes CASSTTGRQIYYEQYF.

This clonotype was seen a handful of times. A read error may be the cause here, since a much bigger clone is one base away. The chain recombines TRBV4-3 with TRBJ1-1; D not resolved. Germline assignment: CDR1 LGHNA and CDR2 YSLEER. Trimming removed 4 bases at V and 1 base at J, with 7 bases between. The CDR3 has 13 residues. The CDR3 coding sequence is TGCGCCAGCAGCCCCTCCTGGAACACTGAAGCTTTCTTT. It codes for CASSPSWNTEAFF.

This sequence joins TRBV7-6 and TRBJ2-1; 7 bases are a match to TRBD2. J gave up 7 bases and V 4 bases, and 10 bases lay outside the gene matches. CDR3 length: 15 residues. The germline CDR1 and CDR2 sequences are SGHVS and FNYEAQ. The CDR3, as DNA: TGTGCCAGCAGCTCGCCCCGGGCGGGGGTTAATGAGCAGTTCTTC. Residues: CASSSPRAGVNEQFF.

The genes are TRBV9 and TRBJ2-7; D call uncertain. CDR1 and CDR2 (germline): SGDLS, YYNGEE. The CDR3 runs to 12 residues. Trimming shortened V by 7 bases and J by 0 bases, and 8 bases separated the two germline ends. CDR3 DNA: TGTGCCAGCCCGAGCGTCTCCTACGAGCAGTACTTC. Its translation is CASPSVSYEQYF. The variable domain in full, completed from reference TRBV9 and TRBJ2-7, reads DSGVTQTPKHLITATGQRVTLRCSPRSGDLSVYWYQQSLDQGLQFLIQYYNGEERAKGNILERFSAQQFPDLHSELNLSSLELGDSALYFCASPSVSYEQYFGPGTRLTVT.

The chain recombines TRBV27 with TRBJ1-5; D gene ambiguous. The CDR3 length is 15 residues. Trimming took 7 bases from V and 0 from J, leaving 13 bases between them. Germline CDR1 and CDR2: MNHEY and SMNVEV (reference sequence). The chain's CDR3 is CASTPKGNSNQPQHF. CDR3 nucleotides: TGTGCCAGCACCCCGAAGGGTAATAGCAATCAGCCCCAGCATTTT.

DNA for the CDR3: TGCGCCAGCAGCCAAGAGGAGAGCGCGGGGGAGACCCAGTACTTC. Protein: CASSQEESAGETQYF. The chain joins TRBV4-1 to TRBJ2-5; a weak D match, TRBD2 (6 bases). Germline V gives CDR1 MGHRA, CDR2 YSYEKL. CDR3 length: 15 residues. Trimming removed 0 bases at V and 5 bases at J, with 13 bases between.